These 26 T cell receptor beta chains originate from one sample sequenced in a study of blood T cell repertoires in COVID-19. Here immunoSEQ multiplex PCR was the method, and the copy in TCRdb shows in-frame clones only, minus some. The table includes around 130,000 clones, 84% detected once. Sequencing used peripheral blood. All receptors come from a woman aged 25 to 39 who had recovered from COVID-19.

The J gene is TRBJ1-1, the V gene TRBV18; D is unresolved. Trimming took off 0 bases at V and 0 bases at J, with 11 bases between the two ends. This CDR3 has 16 residues. The germline V gene has CDR1 KGHSH and CDR2 LQKENI. This chain's CDR3 is CASSPPSNSMNTEAFF. The CDR3 region has the DNA TGTGCCAGCTCACCACCGTCGAACAGTATGAACACTGAAGCTTTCTTT.

CDR3 coding DNA: TGTGCCAGCAGCTTCGGACTAGCGGGAGACACCGGGGAGCTGTTTTTT. Translated, it gives CASSFGLAGDTGELFF. The chain recombines TRBV7-8 with TRBJ2-2; 13 bases fit TRBD2. The junction had 1 base not matched to a gene; V was cut back by 3 bases and J by 3 bases. Per germline, CDR1 SGHVS and CDR2 FQNEAQ. This CDR3 contains 16 residues.

The CDR3 DNA is TGCGCTACCCCAGGACAGTCCAATCAGCCCCAGCATTTT. Encoded protein: CATPGQSNQPQHF. The rearrangement links TRBV23-1 to TRBJ1-5; D is perhaps TRBD1 (6 bases). TRBV23-1 falls under the ORF class, with uncertain function. This CDR3 has 13 amino acids.

The rearrangement links TRBV7-8 to TRBJ1-2; TRBD1 agrees at 7 bases. The trim removed 2 bases at V and 4 bases at J, leaving 7 bases unmatched. The CDR3 has 15 residues. Germline V gene data show CDR1 as SGHVS and CDR2 as FQNEAQ. The CDR3 bases are TGTGCCAGCAGCTTATACAGGGGTCTCGGCTATGGCTACACCTTC. Encoded protein: CASSLYRGLGYGYTF.

This CDR3 is CASSLGLAGEEQYF. CDR3 DNA sequence: TGTGCCAGCAGCCTGGGACTAGCGGGGGAAGAGCAGTACTTC. The chain recombines TRBV6-5 with TRBJ2-7; 14 positions match TRBD2. J lost 7 bases, V lost 6 bases, and 5 bases had no gene match. Germline CDR1 reads MNHEY; CDR2 reads SVGAGI. CDR3 length: 14 amino acids.

The chain combines TRBV6-4 with TRBJ1-2; TRBD1 might be the D (6 bases). The CDR3 has 16 residues. Germline CDR1 reads MRHNA; CDR2 reads SNTAGT. The V end was cut by 10 bases, the J end by 0 bases, with 21 bases between. The CDR3 sequence: CANKQGPTLTNYGYTF. Written as DNA, the CDR3 is TGTGCCAATAAACAGGGACCTACCCTCACTAACTATGGCTACACCTTC.

The rearrangement joins TRBV18 to TRBJ1-2; 9 positions agree with TRBD1. J gave up 2 bases and V 0 bases, and 4 bases lay outside the gene matches. CDR1 and CDR2 from the germline V gene are KGHSH and LQKENI. This CDR3 contains 16 residues. The CDR3 DNA follows: TGTGCCAGCTCACCACCTTTTGGACAGGGGAACTATGGCTACACCTTC. Translation: CASSPPFGQGNYGYTF.

The chain is built from TRBV20-1 and TRBJ2-3; tentative D call: TRBD2 (6 bases). Per germline, CDR1 DFQATT and CDR2 SNEGSKA (reference sequence). The CDR3 is made up of 16 amino acids. V was pared by 3 bases and J by 1 base, with 17 bases between. The CDR3 loop reads CSASPTSPGGTDTQYF. CDR3 nucleotides: TGCAGTGCTAGTCCTACTAGCCCGGGAGGCACAGATACGCAGTATTTT.

The chain employs TRBV10-3 and TRBJ2-1; 7 positions agree with TRBD2. Germline trimming cut 6 bases from V and 3 bases from J; bases unmatched to any gene: 11. The germline CDR1 and CDR2 sequences are ENHRY and SYGVKD. There are 16 residues in the CDR3. DNA for the CDR3: TGTGCCATCAGCCCCGAGGCGGGAGTTAACTACAATGAGCAGTTCTTC. Protein sequence: CAISPEAGVNYNEQFF.

The chain is built from TRBV6-2 or TRBV6-3 and TRBJ2-1, with TRBD2 identical over 11 bases. CDR1 is MNHEY, CDR2 SVGEGT, per germline. Trimming removed 4 bases from V and 3 bases from J; junction bases left unmatched: 5. The CDR3 is 16 residues long. The CDR3 sequence is CASSSVGTSGYNEQFF. CDR3 in DNA: TGTGCCAGCAGTTCCGTCGGGACTAGCGGCTACAATGAGCAGTTCTTC.

The genes are TRBV27 and TRBJ2-1, with 11 nucleotides matching TRBD1. J gave up 6 bases and V 6 bases, and 10 bases lay outside the gene matches. The CDR3 extends over 16 amino acids. CDR1 MNHEY and CDR2 SMNVEV come from the germline V gene (reference sequence). The CDR3 protein is CASSRDRDRGFNEQFF. In DNA form, the CDR3 reads TGTGCCAGCAGCCGAGACCGGGACAGGGGGTTCAATGAGCAGTTCTTC.

The chain has TRBV7-8 and TRBJ2-1; 8 bases line up with TRBD1. Germline CDR1 is SGHVS and CDR2 is FQNEAQ. This CDR3 is built from 15 residues. The junction had 8 bases not matched to a gene; V was cut back by 5 bases and J by 5 bases. The CDR3 is CASSRRTGLHNEQFF. The CDR3 region has the DNA TGTGCCAGCAGCCGAAGGACAGGGCTCCACAATGAGCAGTTCTTC.

V gene TRBV19 combines with J gene TRBJ2-2; TRBD2 matches at 13 bases. The CDR3 is made up of 14 amino acids. The J segment lost 6 bases and the V segment lost 8 bases, leaving 3 bases of the junction unmatched. In germline, CDR1 is LNHDA, CDR2 SQIVND (reference sequence). CDR3 loop: CASATSGGPGELFF. DNA for the CDR3: TGTGCCAGTGCGACTAGCGGGGGGCCCGGGGAGCTGTTTTTT.

The chain employs TRBV2 and TRBJ2-5, with 7 nucleotides matching TRBD2. Germline V gene lookup returns CDR1 SNHLY and CDR2 FYNNEI. The CDR3 is 12 amino acids. Trimming removed 7 bases from V and 13 bases from J; junction bases left unmatched: 12. CDR3 sequence reads: CASNAGTIGVYF. The CDR3 DNA sequence: TGTGCCAGCAACGCCGGGACTATCGGGGTGTACTTC.

The V and J genes are TRBV30 and TRBJ1-6; 8 bases match TRBD1. From germline, CDR1 is GTSNPN and CDR2 SVGIG (reference sequence). The CDR3 runs 15 residues. J was trimmed by 10 bases and V by 5 bases; bases with no gene match: 13. CDR3 sequence: CAWGPWTGKYSPLHF. The CDR3 DNA reads TGTGCCTGGGGACCCTGGACAGGGAAGTACTCACCCCTCCACTTT.

The chain couples TRBV7-9 to TRBJ2-2; 9 bases are a match to TRBD2. Germline CDR1 reads SEHNR; CDR2 reads FQNEAQ (reference sequence). V shed 3 bases and J 5 bases; nucleotides not matched to a gene: 10. The CDR3 consists of 17 residues. The CDR3 region is CASSFSLAGRPTGELFF. The CDR3 nucleotides read TGTGCCAGCAGCTTCAGTCTAGCGGGGCGGCCAACCGGGGAGCTGTTTTTT.

This clone was counted between two and nine times. Sequence at one end of the junction differs from germline and may be a read error. The J gene is TRBJ1-1, the V gene TRBV15; D is perhaps TRBD1 (6 bases). CDR1 and CDR2 from the germline V gene are LNHNV and YYDKDF (reference sequence). The CDR3 is 13 residues long. The CDR3 region is CATSGEGGTEAFF. CDR3 nucleotides: TGTGCCACCAGCGGAGAGGGGGGCACTGAAGCTTTCTTT.

This chain links TRBV2 with TRBJ2-3; tentatively, D is TRBD2 (5 bases). This CDR3 is 17 amino acids long. The germline CDR1 and CDR2 sequences are SNHLY and FYNNEI. V dropped 8 bases and J dropped 1 base, with 22 bases sitting between them. In DNA, the CDR3 is TGTGCCAGCGCAGAAATGATGAGGGAACTGGGCACAGATACGCAGTATTTT. Residues: CASAEMMRELGTDTQYF.

The gene calls are TRBV25-1 and TRBJ1-4; 9 bases match TRBD1. The CDR3 length is 14 residues. Germline CDR1 MGHDK, CDR2 SYGVNS. V lost 6 bases and J lost 7; bases outside the gene matches: 6. In nucleotides, the CDR3 is TGTGCCAGCAGCCTGACAGGGGGAAGTGAAAAACTGTTTTTT. Protein product: CASSLTGGSEKLFF.

This clone has just one count. The chain carries TRBV15 and TRBJ1-1, with D perhaps matching TRBD1 (5 bases). Looked up from germline, CDR1 is LNHNV and CDR2 is YYDKDF (reference sequence). The CDR3 runs to 12 residues. V lost 0 bases and J 8 bases, leaving 7 bases between the germline ends. CDR3 loop: CATSRDHREAFF. The DNA of the CDR3 is TGTGCCACCAGCAGAGATCACAGGGAAGCTTTCTTT.

In its sample, this clone was seen a few times. The chain is built from TRBV5-1 and TRBJ2-1; perhaps TRBD1 as D (5 bases). The CDR3 runs 11 residues. In germline, CDR1 is SGHRS, CDR2 YFSETQ. V was cut by 4 bases and J by 6 bases, with 5 bases left in between. DNA for the CDR3: TGCGCCAGCAGCACAGGCAATGAGCAGTTCTTC. Translation gives CASSTGNEQFF.

The V gene is TRBV6-5, the J gene TRBJ1-2; D not resolved. The CDR3 covers 14 residues. Germline-derived CDR1 and CDR2 are MNHEY and SVGAGI. With 5 bases removed from V and 0 bases from J, the gap between germline ends came to 10 bases. Here the CDR3 DNA reads TGTGCCAGCAGTCGCACAGCAGCTAACTATGGCTACACCTTC. Its protein is CASSRTAANYGYTF.

The chain joins TRBV6-1 to TRBJ1-5; 7 nucleotides align to TRBD1. The CDR3 totals 17 residues. With 4 bases clipped from V and 0 bases from J, the junction kept 9 bases outside the gene matches. In germline, CDR1 is MNHNS, CDR2 SASEGT. CDR3 sequence: CASSAAGQVYSNQPQHF. Here the CDR3 DNA reads TGTGCCAGCAGTGCCGCCGGACAGGTTTATAGCAATCAGCCCCAGCATTTT.

In its sample, this clone was seen once. The chain has TRBV18 and TRBJ1-1; no clear D gene. CDR1 and CDR2 from the germline V gene are KGHSH and LQKENI. The V end lost 3 bases, the J end lost 2 bases, and 4 bases lay between the germline ends. The CDR3 runs to 12 residues. The DNA for the CDR3 is TGTGCCAGCTCACCTTTAAACACTGAAGCTTTCTTT. Translated, it gives CASSPLNTEAFF. Full variable domain (missing parts from reference TRBV18 and TRBJ1-1): NAGVMQNPRHLVRRRGQEARLRCSPMKGHSHVYWYRQLPEEGLKFMVYLQKENIIDESGMPKERFSAEFPKEGPSILRIQQVVRGDSAAYFCASSPLNTEAFFGQGTRLTVV.

This clone was observed once. V usage is TRBV20-1 and J usage is TRBJ1-2; D may be TRBD1 (5 bases). Germline CDR1 is DFQATT and CDR2 is SNEGSKA (reference sequence). Trimming took 1 base from V and 9 from J, leaving 9 bases between them. The CDR3 contains 11 residues. CDR3 sequence reads: CSARGGLSYTF. The CDR3 nucleotides read TGCAGTGCTAGAGGGGGCTTAAGCTACACCTTC.

This clone has a handful of counts. The chain combines TRBV5-1 with TRBJ2-7; no firm D call. This CDR3 comprises 13 residues. The germline V gene has CDR1 SGHRS and CDR2 YFSETQ. Trimming left V 2 bases short and J 7 bases short, with 13 bases between. CDR3: CASSLSADGEQYF. CDR3 DNA sequence: TGCGCCAGCAGCTTAAGTGCGGATGGGGAGCAGTACTTC.